This TCR beta chain was observed in a study of OX40 agonist ivuxolimab in advanced cancers. Overall study: The patients got ivuxolimab, which is an agonistic anti-OX40 (CD134) antibody.

The V end was cut by 3 bases, the J end by 2 bases, with 9 bases between. Germline values: CDR1 ENHRY, CDR2 SYGVKD. The CDR3 consists of 14 residues. Study-level results: Relative to CD4+ cells, CD8+ T cells on average had more expanded clones. Also showing low normalized T-cell clonal expansion were some of the nonresponders.

Concerning this clone: Its antigen is currently unknown.

Here immunoSEQ multiplex PCR was the method, and the copy in TCRdb shows in-frame clones only, minus some. The sample yields roughly 63,000 clones, about nine tenths seen once. The J gene is TRBJ2-3, the V gene TRBV10-3, with D uncertain. Specimen: CD4+ or CD8+ T cells sorted from blood, collected in a trial of the OX40 agonist ivuxolimab. The source is an adult with an advanced solid tumor such as melanoma, head and neck, liver or kidney cancer. This CDR3 is CAISDTLFTDTQYF. The CDR3 DNA is TGTGCCATCAGTGACACGCTATTCACAGATACGCAGTATTTT.